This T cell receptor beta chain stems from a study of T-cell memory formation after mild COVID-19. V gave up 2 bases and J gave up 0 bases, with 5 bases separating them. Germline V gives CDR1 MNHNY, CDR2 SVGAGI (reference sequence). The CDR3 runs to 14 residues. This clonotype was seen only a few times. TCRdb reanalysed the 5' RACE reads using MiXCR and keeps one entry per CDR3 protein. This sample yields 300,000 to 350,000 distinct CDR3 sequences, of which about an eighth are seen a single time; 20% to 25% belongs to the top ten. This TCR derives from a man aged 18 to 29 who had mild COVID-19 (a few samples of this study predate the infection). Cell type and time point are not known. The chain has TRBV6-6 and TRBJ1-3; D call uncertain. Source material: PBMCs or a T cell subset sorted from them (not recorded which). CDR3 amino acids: CASSYGDSGNTIYF. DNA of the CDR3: TGTGCCAGCAGTTACGGGGACTCTGGAAACACCATATATTTT.